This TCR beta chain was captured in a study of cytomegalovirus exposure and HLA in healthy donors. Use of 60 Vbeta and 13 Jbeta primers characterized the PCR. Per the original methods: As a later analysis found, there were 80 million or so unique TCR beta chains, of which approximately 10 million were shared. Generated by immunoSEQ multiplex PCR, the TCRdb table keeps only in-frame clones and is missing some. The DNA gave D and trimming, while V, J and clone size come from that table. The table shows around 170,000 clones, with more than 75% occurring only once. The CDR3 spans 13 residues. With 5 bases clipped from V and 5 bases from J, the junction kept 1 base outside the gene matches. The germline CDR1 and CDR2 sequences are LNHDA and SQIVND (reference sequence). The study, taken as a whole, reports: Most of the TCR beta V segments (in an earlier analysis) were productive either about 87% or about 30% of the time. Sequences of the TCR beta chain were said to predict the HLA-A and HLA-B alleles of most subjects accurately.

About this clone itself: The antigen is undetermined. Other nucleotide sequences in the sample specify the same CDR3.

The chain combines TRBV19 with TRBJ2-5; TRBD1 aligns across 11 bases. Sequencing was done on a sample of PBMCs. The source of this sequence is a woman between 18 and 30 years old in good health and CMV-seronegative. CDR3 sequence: CASSRDRGETQYF. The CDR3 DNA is TGTGCCAGTAGTCGGGACAGGGGGGAGACCCAGTACTTC. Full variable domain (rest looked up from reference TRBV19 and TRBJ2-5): DGGITQSPKYLFRKEGQNVTLSCEQNLNHDAMYWYRQDPGQGLRLIYYSQIVNDFQKGDIAEGYSVSREKKESFPLTVTSAQKNPTAFYLCASSRDRGETQYFGPGTRLLVL.